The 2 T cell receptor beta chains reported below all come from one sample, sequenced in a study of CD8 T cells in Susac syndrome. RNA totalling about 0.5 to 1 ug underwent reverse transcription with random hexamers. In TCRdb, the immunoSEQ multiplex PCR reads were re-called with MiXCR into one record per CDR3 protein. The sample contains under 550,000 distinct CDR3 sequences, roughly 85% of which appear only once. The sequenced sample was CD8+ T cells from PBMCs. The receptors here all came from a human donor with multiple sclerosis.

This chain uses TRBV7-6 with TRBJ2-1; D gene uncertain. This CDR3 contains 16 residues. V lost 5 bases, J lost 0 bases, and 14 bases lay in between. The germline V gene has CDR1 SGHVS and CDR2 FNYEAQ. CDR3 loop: CASSPGFILSYNEQFF. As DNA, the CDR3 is TGTGCCAGCAGCCCCGGATTCATACTCTCCTACAATGAGCAGTTCTTC.

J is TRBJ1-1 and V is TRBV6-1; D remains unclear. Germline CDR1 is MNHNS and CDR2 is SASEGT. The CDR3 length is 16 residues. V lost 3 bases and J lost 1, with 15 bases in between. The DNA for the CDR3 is TGTGCCAGCAGTGAGGTGGCGTGGGTGCAGAACACTGAAGCTTTCTTT. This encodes CASSEVAWVQNTEAFF.